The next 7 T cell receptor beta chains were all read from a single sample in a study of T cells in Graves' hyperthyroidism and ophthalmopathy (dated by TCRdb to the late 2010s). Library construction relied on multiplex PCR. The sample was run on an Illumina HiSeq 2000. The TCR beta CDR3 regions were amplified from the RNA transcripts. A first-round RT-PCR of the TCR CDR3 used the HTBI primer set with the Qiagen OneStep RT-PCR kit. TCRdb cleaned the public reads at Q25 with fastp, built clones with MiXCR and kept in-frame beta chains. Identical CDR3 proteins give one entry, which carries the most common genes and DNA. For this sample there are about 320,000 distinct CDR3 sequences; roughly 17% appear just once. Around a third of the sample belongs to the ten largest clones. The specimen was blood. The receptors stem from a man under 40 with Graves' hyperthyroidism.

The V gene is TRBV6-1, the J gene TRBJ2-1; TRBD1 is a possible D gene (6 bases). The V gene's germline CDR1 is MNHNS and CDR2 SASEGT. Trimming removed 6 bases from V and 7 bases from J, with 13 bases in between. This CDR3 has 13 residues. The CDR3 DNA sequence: TGTGCCAGCAGGGCACAGGGTGGGAATGAGCAGTTCTTC. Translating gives CASRAQGGNEQFF.

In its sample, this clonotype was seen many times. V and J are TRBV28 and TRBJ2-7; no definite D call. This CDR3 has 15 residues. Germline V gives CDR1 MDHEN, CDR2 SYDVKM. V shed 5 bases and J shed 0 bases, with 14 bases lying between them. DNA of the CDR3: TGTGCCAGCAGTGCCTCGGACGGAAGCTCCTACGAGCAGTACTTC. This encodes CASSASDGSSYEQYF.

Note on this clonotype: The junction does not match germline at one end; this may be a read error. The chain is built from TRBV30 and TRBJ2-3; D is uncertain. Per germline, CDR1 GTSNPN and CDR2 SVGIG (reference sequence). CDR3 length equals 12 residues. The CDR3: CAWSVGTHTQYF. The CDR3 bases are TGTGCCTGGAGTGTGGGCACACATACGCAGTATTTT.

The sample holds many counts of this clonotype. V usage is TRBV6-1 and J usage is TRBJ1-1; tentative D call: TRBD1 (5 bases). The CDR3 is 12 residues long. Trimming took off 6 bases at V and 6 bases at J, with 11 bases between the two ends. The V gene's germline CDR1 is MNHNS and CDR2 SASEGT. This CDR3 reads CASSAGAAEAFF. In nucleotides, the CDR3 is TGTGCCAGCAGCGCCGGGGCTGCTGAAGCTTTCTTT.

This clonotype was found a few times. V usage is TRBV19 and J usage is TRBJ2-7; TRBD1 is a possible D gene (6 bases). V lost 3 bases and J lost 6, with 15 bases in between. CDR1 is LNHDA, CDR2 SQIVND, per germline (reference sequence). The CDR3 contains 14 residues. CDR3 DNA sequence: TGTGCCAGTAGTATTGGGACACCGGCCGCCGAGCAGTACTTC. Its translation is CASSIGTPAAEQYF.

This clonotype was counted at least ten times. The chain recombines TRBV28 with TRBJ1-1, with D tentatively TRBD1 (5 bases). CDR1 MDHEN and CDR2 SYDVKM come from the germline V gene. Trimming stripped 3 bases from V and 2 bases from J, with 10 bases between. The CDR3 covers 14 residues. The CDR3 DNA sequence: TGTGCCAGCAGTTTTTTGACAGCAAACACTGAAGCTTTCTTT. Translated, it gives CASSFLTANTEAFF.

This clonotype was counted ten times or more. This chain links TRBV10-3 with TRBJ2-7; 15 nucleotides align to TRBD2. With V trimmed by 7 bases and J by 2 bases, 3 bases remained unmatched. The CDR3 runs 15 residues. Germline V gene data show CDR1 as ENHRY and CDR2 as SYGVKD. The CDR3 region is CAITGTSGRTYEQYF. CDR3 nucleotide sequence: TGTGCCATCACCGGGACTAGCGGGAGGACCTACGAGCAGTACTTC.